This TCR beta chain was profiled in a study of blood T cells in healthy people across ages. The CDR3 length is 16 residues. V was pared by 6 bases and J by 3 bases, with 10 bases of the junction left unmatched. Germline CDR1 MDHEN, CDR2 SYDVKM. Primed by a sample-barcoded 5' primer and a J-beta primer mix, a second PCR proceeded for about 7 to 11 cycles. One entry per CDR3 protein results from TCRdb running MiXCR on the 5' RACE reads. Seen here are 650,000 to 1,000,000 distinct CDR3 sequences, about 46% observed once, and the top ten hold less than 20%. Study-wide findings and caveats: TCR beta diversity correlated strongly with naive T cell percentage. Long-lived donors had more naive CD4+ cells and higher diversity than aged donors.

With each sample, at least 5.5 micrograms of total RNA were extracted. This clonotype was counted a few times. Its antigen is currently unknown. The rearrangement links TRBV28 to TRBJ1-5; 8 bases line up with TRBD1. The sequence came from a man of 80 years or more in good health. Material for sequencing was blood. The CDR3 loop reads CASRPHGTGYNQPQHF. The CDR3 bases are TGTGCCAGCAGGCCCCACGGGACAGGATACAATCAGCCCCAGCATTTT. The variable domain in full, with the rest retrieved from reference TRBV28 and TRBJ1-5, is DVKVTQSSRYLVKRTGEKVFLECVQDMDHENMFWYRQDPGLGLRLIYFSYDVKMKEKGDIPEGYSVSREKKERFSLILESASTNQTSMYLCASRPHGTGYNQPQHFGDGTRLSIL.